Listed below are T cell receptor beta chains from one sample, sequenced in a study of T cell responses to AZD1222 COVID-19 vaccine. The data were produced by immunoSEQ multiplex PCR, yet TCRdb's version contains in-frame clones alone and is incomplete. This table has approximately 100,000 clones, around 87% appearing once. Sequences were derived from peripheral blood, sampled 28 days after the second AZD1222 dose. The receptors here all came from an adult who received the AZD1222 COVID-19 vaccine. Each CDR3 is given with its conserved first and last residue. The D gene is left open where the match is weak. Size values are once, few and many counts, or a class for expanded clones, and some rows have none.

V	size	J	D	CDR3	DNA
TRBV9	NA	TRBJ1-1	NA	CASSFSPGAATEAFF	TGTGCCAGCAGCTTCTCCCCAGGGGCAGCCACTGAAGCTTTCTTT
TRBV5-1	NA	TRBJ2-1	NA	CASRVTYAYNEQFF	TGCGCCAGCAGGGTTACTTACGCCTACAATGAGCAGTTCTTC
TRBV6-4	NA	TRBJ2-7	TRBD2	CASSDSVTSGRYEQYF	TGTGCCAGCAGTGACTCTGTGACTAGCGGGAGGTACGAGCAGTACTTC
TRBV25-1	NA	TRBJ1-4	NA	CASSDVGSGRRSEKLFF	TGTGCCAGCAGTGATGTTGGTTCCGGGAGAAGAAGTGAAAAACTGTTTTTT
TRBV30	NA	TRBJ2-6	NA	CAWSGRPGTSGANVLTF	TGTGCCTGGAGTGGCCGCCCAGGGACCTCTGGGGCCAACGTCCTGACTTTC
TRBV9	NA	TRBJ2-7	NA	CASSVVPGGLGTYEQYF	TGTGCCAGCAGCGTAGTTCCGGGGGGCTTAGGGACCTACGAGCAGTACTTC
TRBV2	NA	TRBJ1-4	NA	CASRKGRGPTNEKLFF	TGTGCCAGCAGAAAAGGACGGGGGCCAACTAATGAAAAACTGTTTTTT
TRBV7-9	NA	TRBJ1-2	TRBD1	CASSSYPDLTGYYGYTF	TGTGCCAGCAGCTCCTACCCCGACTTGACAGGGTATTATGGCTACACCTTC
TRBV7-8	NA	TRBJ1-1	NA	CASSLALGYTEAFF	TGTGCCAGCAGCTTAGCGCTGGGGTACACTGAAGCTTTCTTT
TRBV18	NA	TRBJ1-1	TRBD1	CASSLLRDRNTEAFF	TGTGCCAGCTCATTACTCCGGGACAGGAACACTGAAGCTTTCTTT
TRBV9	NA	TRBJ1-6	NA	CASSVEGKNSPLHF	TGTGCCAGCAGCGTAGAGGGGAAAAATTCACCCCTCCACTTT
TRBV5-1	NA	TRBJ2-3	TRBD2	CASSLRGLAPDTQYF	TGCGCCAGCAGCTTGCGGGGACTAGCGCCAGATACGCAGTATTTT
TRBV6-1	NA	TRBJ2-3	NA	CASSEGWISQDTQYF	TGTGCCAGCAGTGAAGGGTGGATATCCCAGGATACGCAGTATTTT
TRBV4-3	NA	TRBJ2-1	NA	CASSQTARAPNEQFF	TGCGCCAGCAGCCAAACGGCCCGGGCGCCCAATGAGCAGTTCTTC
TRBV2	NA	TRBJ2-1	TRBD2	CASSETSVGSNEQFF	TGTGCCAGCAGTGAAACTAGCGTGGGGAGCAATGAGCAGTTCTTC
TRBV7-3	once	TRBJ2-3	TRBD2	CASSILAGTSTDTQYF	TGTGCCAGCAGCATTCTAGCGGGAACTAGCACAGATACGCAGTATTTT
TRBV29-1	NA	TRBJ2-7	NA	CSAGTSYEQYF	TGCAGCGCAGGCACCTCCTACGAGCAGTACTTC
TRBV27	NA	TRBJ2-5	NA	CASSYKEDGLARGTQYF	TGTGCCAGCTCGTACAAAGAGGACGGGTTGGCTCGGGGGACCCAGTACTTC
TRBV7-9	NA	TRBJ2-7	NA	CASSLDMSYEQYF	TGTGCCAGCAGCCTGGACATGTCCTACGAGCAGTACTTC
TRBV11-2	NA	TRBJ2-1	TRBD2	CASSLTGGLYNEQFF	TGTGCCAGCAGCTTAACGGGGGGGCTCTACAATGAGCAGTTCTTC
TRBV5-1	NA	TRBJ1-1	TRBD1	CASSLGTGMNTEAFF	TGCGCCAGCAGCTTGGGGACAGGGATGAACACTGAAGCTTTCTTT
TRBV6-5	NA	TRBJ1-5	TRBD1	CASSYSGQGGNQPQHF	TGTGCCAGCAGTTACTCTGGTCAGGGGGGAAATCAGCCCCAGCATTTT
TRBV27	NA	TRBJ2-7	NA	CASSSDALEQYF	TGTGCCAGCAGTTCCGACGCTCTCGAGCAGTACTTC
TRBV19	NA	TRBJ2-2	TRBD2	CASRAGPGGSTGELFF	TGTGCCAGTAGGGCTGGCCCGGGGGGATCCACCGGGGAGCTGTTTTTT
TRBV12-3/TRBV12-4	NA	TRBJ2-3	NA	CASRQGYTDTQYF	TGTGCCAGCAGACAGGGCTACACAGATACGCAGTATTTT
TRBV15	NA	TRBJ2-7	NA	CATSRDRPGVGLGGEQYF	TGTGCCACCAGCAGAGATCGCCCGGGGGTAGGACTAGGGGGCGAGCAGTACTTC
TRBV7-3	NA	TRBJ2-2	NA	CASSLTEANTGELFF	TGTGCCAGCAGCTTAACCGAGGCGAACACCGGGGAGCTGTTTTTT
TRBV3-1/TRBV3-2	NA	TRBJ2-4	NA	CASSQDGIRKNIQYF	TGTGCCAGCAGCCAAGATGGTATCAGAAAAAACATTCAGTACTTC
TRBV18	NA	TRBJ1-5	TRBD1	CASSILQGAAGQPQHF	TGTGCCAGCTCAATTTTACAGGGGGCTGCGGGTCAGCCCCAGCATTTT